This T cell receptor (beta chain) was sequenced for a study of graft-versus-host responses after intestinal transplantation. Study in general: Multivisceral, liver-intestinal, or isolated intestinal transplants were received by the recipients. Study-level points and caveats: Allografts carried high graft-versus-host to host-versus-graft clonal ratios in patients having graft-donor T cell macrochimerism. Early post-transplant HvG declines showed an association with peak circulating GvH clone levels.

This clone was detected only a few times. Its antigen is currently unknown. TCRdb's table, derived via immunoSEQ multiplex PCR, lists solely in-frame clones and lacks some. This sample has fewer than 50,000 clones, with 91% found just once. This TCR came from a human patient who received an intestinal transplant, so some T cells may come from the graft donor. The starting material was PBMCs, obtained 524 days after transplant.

The CDR3 DNA reads as TGTGCCAGCAGCTTAGTCGAGCCCGGGAGGTACTCCTACGAGCAGTACTTC. It is translated as CASSLVEPGRYSYEQYF. The chain joins TRBV7-8 to TRBJ2-7, with TRBD2 identical over 7 bases. CDR1 and CDR2 (germline): SGHVS, FQNEAQ. Trimming at V came to 1 base and at J to 0 bases, leaving 9 bases not matched to a gene. The CDR3 extends over 17 amino acids.